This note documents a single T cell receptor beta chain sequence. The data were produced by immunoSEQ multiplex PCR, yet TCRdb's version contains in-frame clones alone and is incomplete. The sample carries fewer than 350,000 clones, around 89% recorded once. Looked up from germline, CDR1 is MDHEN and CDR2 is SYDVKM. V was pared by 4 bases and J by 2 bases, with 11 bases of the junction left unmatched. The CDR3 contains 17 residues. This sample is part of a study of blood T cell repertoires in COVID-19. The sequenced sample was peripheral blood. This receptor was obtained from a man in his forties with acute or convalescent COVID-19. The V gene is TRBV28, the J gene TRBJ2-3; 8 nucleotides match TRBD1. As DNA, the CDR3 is TGTGCCAGCAGTTCCACCCGGGCAGGGGGCCCCACAGATACGCAGTATTTT. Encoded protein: CASSSTRAGGPTDTQYF.